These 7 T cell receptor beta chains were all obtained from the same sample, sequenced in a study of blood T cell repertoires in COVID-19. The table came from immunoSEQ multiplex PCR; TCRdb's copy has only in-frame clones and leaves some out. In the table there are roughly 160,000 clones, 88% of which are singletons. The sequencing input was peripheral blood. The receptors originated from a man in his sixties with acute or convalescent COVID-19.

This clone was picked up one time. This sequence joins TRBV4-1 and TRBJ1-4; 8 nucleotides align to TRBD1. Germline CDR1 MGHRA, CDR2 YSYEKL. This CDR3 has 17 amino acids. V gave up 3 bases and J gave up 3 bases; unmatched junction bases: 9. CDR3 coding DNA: TGCGCCAGCAGCCATCCCCAGGGGGCCGGTGCTAATGAAAAACTGTTTTTT. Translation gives CASSHPQGAGANEKLFF.

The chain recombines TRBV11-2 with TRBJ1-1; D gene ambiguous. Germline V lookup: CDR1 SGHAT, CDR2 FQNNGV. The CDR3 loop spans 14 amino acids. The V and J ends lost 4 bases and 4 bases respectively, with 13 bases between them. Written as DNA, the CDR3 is TGTGCCAGCAGCTCCTCACTCCTTTTCACTGAAGCTTTCTTT. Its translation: CASSSSLLFTEAFF.

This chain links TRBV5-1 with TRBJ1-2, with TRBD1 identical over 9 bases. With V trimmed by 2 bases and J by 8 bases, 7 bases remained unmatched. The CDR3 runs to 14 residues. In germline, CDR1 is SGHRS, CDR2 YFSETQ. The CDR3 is CASSFTGGAIGYTF. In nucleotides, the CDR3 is TGCGCCAGCAGCTTTACAGGGGGCGCGATCGGCTACACCTTC.

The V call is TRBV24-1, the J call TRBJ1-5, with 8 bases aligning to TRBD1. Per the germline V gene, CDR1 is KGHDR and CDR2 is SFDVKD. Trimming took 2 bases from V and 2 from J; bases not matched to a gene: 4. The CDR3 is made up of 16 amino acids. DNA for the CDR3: TGTGCCACCAGTGATTCCGGACAGGGAGGCAATCAGCCCCAGCATTTT. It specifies CATSDSGQGGNQPQHF.

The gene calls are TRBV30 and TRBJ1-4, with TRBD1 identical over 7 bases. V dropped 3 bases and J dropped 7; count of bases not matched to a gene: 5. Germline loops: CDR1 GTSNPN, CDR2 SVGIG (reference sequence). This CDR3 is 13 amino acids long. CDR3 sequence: CAWRRQGGEKLFF. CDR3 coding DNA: TGTGCCTGGAGAAGACAGGGCGGTGAAAAACTGTTTTTT.

The CDR3 nucleotides are TGTGCCACCAGCAGAGATTCAGGGGCAGGGCCTGAGGGCTACACCTTC. Protein sequence: CATSRDSGAGPEGYTF. The V and J genes are TRBV15 and TRBJ1-2, with D possibly matching TRBD1 (6 bases). In germline, CDR1 is LNHNV, CDR2 YYDKDF (reference sequence). This CDR3 is built from 16 residues. V was cut by 0 bases and J by 8 bases, with 19 bases left in between.

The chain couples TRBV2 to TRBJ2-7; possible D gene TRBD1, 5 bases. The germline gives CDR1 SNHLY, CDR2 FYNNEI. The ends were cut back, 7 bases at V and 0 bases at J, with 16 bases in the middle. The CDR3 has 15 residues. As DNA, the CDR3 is TGTGCCAGCATTAAGGACACGGCCTCCTCCTACGAGCAGTACGTC. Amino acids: CASIKDTASSYEQYV.